Given below is one TCR beta chain in context. The data derive from a study of control samples from healthy donors and cancer patients. CDR3 size: 16 residues. The germline V gene encodes CDR1 MDHEN and CDR2 SYDVKM. The V end was cut by 5 bases, the J end by 0 bases, with 13 bases between. The assay was immunoSEQ multiplex PCR, and TCRdb's table has in-frame clones only and misses some. The sample has more than 75,000 clones, 85% to 90% seen once. Sequencing was performed on PBMCs. The chain combines TRBV28 with TRBJ1-4; unclear D gene. This TCR was recovered from a woman between 55 and 75 years old with head and neck cancer. The CDR3 coding sequence is TGTGCCAGCAGTCCCTCCGGTCGGGCAACTAATGAAAAACTGTTTTTT. Translated: CASSPSGRATNEKLFF.